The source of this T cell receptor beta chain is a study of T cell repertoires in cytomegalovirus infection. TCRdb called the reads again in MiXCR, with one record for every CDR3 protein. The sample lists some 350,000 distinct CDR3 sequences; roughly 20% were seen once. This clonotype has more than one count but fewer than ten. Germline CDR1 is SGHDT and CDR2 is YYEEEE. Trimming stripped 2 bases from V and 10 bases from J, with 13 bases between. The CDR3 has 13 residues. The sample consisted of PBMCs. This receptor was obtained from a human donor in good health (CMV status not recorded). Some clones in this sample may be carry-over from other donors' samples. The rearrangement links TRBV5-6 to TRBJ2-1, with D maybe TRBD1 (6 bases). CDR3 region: CASSFLQGNEQFF. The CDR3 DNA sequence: TGTGCCAGCAGCTTTCTTCAGGGGAACGAGCAGTTCTTC.